The clone carrying this T cell receptor (beta chain) has more than one count but fewer than ten. Its antigen is undetermined. The data were taken from a study of T cells in localized non-small cell lung cancer. Whole-study findings and limits: Sequencing, confined to only one tumor region, leaves heterogeneity possible. A raised T cell density in blood coincided with lengthier overall survival. The highest T cell clonality was in uninvolved adjacent lung, above tumor. The study detected a median about 60 of the top 100 tumor clones in adjacent lung.

Using immunoSEQ multiplex PCR, the repertoire was profiled, and TCRdb retains in-frame clones only, with some absent. The table has 30,000 to 40,000 clones, approximately 80% seen once. V shed 4 bases, J shed 6 bases, and the junction held 4 bases outside the gene matches. Germline CDR1 GTSNPN, CDR2 SVGIG (reference sequence). This CDR3 spans 12 amino acids. The sequences come from peripheral blood, collected before any cancer treatment. The rearrangement uses TRBV30 and TRBJ1-1; TRBD1 matches 8 bases. The sequence was collected from a male donor aged 60 or over with stage II squamous cell lung carcinoma. CDR3 DNA: TGTGCCTGGACTGCAGGGGGCCCTGAAGCTTTCTTT. It specifies CAWTAGGPEAFF.